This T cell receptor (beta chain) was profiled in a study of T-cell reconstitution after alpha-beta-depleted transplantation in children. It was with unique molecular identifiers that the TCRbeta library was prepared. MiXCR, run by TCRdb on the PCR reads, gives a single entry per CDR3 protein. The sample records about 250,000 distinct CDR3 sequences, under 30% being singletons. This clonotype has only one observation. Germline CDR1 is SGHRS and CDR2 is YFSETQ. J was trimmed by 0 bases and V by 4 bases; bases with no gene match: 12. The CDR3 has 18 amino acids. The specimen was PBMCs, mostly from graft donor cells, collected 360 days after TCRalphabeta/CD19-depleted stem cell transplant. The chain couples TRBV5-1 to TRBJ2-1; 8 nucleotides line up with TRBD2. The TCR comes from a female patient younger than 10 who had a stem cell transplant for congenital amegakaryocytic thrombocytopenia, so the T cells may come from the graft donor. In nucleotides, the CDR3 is TGCGCCAGCAGCCCCGGGGGGGGTAACCCGAGCTCCTACAATGAGCAGTTCTTC. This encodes CASSPGGGNPSSYNEQFF.